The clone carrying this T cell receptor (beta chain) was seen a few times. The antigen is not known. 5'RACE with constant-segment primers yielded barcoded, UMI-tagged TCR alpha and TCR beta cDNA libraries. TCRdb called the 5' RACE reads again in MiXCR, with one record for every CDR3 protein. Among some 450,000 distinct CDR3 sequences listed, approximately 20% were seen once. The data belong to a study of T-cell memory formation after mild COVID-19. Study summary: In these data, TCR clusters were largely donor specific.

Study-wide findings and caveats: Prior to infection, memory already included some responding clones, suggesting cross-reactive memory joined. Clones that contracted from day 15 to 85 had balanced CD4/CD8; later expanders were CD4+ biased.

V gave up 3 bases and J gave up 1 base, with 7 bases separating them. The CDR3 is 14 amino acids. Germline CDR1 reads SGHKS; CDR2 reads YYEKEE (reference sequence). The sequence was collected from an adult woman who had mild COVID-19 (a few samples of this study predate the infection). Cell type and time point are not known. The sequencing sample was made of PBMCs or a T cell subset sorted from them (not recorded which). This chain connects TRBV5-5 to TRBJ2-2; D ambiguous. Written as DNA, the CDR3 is TGTGCCAGCAGCTGGGCCGTGAACACCGGGGAGCTGTTTTTT. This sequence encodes CASSWAVNTGELFF.